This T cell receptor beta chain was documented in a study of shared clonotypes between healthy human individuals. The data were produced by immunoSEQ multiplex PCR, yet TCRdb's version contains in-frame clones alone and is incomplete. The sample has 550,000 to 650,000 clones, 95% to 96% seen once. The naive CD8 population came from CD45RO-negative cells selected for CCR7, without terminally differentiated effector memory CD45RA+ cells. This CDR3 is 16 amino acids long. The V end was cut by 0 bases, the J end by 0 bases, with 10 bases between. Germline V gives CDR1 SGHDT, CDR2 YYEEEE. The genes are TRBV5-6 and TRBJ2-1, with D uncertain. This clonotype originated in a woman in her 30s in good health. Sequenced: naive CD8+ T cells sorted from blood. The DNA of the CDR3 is TGTGCCAGCAGCTTGGGTTATCCCAGCTCCTACAATGAGCAGTTCTTC. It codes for CASSLGYPSSYNEQFF.